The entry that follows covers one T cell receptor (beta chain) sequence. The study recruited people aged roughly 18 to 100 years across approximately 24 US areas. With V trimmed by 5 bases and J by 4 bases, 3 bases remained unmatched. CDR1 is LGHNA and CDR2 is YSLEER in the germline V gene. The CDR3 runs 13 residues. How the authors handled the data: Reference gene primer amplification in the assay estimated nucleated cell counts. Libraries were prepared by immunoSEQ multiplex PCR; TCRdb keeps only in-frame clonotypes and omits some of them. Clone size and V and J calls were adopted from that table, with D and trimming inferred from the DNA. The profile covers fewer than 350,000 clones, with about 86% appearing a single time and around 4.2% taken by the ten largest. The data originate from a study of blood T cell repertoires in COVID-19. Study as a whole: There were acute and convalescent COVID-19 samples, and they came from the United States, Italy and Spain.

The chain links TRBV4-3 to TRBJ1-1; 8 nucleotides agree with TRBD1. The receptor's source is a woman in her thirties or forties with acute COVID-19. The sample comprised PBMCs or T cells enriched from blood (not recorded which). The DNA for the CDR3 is TGCGCCAGCAGCTTGGACAGGGCCACTGAAGCTTTCTTT. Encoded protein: CASSLDRATEAFF.